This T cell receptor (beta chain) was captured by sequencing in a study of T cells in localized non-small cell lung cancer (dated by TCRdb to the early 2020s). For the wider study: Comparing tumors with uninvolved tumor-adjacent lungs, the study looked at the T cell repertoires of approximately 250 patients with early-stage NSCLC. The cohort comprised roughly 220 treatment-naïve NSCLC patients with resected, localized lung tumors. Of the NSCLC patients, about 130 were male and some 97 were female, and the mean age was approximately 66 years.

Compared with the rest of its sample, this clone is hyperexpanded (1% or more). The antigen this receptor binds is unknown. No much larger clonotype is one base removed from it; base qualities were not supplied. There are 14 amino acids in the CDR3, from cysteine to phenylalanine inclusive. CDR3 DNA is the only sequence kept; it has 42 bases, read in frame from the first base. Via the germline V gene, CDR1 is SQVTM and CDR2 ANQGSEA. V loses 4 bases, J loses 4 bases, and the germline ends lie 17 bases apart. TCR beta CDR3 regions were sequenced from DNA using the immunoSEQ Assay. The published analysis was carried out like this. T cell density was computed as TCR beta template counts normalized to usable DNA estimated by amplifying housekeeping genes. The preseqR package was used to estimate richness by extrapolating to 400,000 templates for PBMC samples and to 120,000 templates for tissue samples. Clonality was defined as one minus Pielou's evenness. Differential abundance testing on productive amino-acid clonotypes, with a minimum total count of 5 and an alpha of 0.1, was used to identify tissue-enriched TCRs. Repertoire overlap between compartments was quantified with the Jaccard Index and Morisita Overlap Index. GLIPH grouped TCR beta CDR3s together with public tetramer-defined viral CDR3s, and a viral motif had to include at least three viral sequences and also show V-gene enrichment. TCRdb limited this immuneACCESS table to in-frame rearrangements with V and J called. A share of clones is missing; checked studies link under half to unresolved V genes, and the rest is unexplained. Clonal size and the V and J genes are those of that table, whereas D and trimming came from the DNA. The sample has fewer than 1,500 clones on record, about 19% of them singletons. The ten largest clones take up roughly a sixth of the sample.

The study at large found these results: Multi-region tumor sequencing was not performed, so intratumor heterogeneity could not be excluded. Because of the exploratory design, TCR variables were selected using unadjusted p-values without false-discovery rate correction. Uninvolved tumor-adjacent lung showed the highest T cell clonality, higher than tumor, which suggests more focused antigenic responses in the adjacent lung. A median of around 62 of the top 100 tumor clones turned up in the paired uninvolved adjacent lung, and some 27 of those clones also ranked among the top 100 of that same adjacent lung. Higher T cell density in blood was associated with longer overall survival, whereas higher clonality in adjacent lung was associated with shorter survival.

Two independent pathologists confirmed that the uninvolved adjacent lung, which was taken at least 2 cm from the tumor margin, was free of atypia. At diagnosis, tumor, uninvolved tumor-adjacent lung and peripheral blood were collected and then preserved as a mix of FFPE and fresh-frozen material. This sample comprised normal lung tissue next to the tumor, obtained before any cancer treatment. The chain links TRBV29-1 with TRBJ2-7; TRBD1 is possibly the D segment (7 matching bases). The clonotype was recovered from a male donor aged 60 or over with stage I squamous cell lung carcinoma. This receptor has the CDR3 CSVGGRTGLYEQYF. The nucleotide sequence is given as TGCAGCGTTGGAGGGAGGACAGGCTTATACGAGCAGTACTTC.